This is a list of T cell receptor beta chains from one sample in a study of OX40 agonist ivuxolimab in advanced cancers. Data came from immunoSEQ multiplex PCR; TCRdb stores just in-frame clones and leaves some out. This sample yields approximately 70,000 clones, of which 90% are seen a single time; about 0.51% belongs to the top ten. The sequences come from CD4+ or CD8+ T cells sorted from blood, collected in a trial of the OX40 agonist ivuxolimab. All receptors derive from an adult with an advanced solid tumor such as melanoma, head and neck, liver or kidney cancer. Each CDR3 is given with its conserved first and last residue. The D gene is left open where the match is weak. The size field is filled for only some rows; it gives once, few, many or a size class.

clone size: .
J gene: TRBJ2-1
V gene: TRBV27
D gene: TRBD2
CDR3 protein: CASGKLAGVDEQFF
CDR3 DNA: TGTGCCAGCGGAAAACTAGCGGGAGTAGATGAGCAGTTCTTC

clone size: .
J gene: TRBJ1-5
V gene: TRBV28
D gene: .
CDR3 protein: CASSLSSNQPQHF
CDR3 DNA: TGTGCCAGCAGTTTAAGTAGCAATCAGCCCCAGCATTTT

clone size: .
J gene: TRBJ2-7
V gene: TRBV2
D gene: .
CDR3 protein: CASRSSVMGEQYF
CDR3 DNA: TGTGCCAGCAGGAGCAGTGTGATGGGTGAGCAGTACTTC

clone size: .
J gene: TRBJ1-2
V gene: TRBV19
D gene: .
CDR3 protein: CASSPSGGGYGYTF
CDR3 DNA: TGTGCCAGTAGTCCCTCCGGGGGGGGCTATGGCTACACCTTC

clone size: .
J gene: TRBJ2-5
V gene: TRBV15
D gene: TRBD2
CDR3 protein: CATSRWTSGKETQYF
CDR3 DNA: TGTGCCACCAGCAGATGGACTAGCGGGAAAGAGACCCAGTACTTC

clone size: .
J gene: TRBJ2-2
V gene: TRBV5-1
D gene: .
CDR3 protein: CASSLISTGELFF
CDR3 DNA: TGCGCCAGCAGCTTGATAAGTACCGGGGAGCTGTTTTTT

clone size: .
J gene: TRBJ2-3
V gene: TRBV7-2
D gene: TRBD2
CDR3 protein: CASRDTRLASTDTQYF
CDR3 DNA: TGTGCCAGCCGCGACACTCGACTAGCTAGCACAGATACGCAGTATTTT

clone size: once
J gene: TRBJ2-1
V gene: TRBV19
D gene: .
CDR3 protein: CASSARDRSMFF
CDR3 DNA: TGTGCCAGTAGTGCAAGGGACCGCTCCATGTTCTTC

clone size: .
J gene: TRBJ2-5
V gene: TRBV5-4
D gene: TRBD2
CDR3 protein: CASSLGLAETQYF
CDR3 DNA: TGTGCCAGCAGCTTAGGACTAGCGGAGACCCAGTACTTC

clone size: .
J gene: TRBJ2-1
V gene: TRBV5-8
D gene: TRBD2
CDR3 protein: CASSSGLAGGPSDEQFF
CDR3 DNA: TGTGCCAGCAGCTCGGGACTAGCGGGAGGGCCCTCCGATGAGCAGTTCTTC

clone size: .
J gene: TRBJ1-5
V gene: TRBV28
D gene: .
CDR3 protein: CASSRSVGTSNQPQHF
CDR3 DNA: TGTGCCAGCAGCCGGAGCGTCGGAACTAGCAATCAGCCCCAGCATTTT

clone size: .
J gene: TRBJ1-1
V gene: TRBV9
D gene: .
CDR3 protein: CASSVEGVPNTEAFF
CDR3 DNA: TGTGCCAGCAGCGTAGAGGGGGTGCCGAACACTGAAGCTTTCTTT

clone size: .
J gene: TRBJ2-5
V gene: TRBV7-3
D gene: TRBD2
CDR3 protein: CASSQGGLAVLGETQYF
CDR3 DNA: TGTGCCAGCAGCCAAGGGGGACTAGCGGTCTTAGGGGAGACCCAGTACTTC